This T cell receptor beta chain was retrieved from a study of T cells in Graves' hyperthyroidism and ophthalmopathy. Findings and caveats of the study: Separation of ophthalmopathy from stable hyperthyroidism was achieved by a 13 V-J model.

The source material, RNA transcripts, was used to amplify TCR beta CDR3 regions. HTBI primers drove first-round RT-PCR of the TCR CDR3. TCRdb re-called the multiplex PCR reads with MiXCR, one entry per CDR3 protein. The table records roughly 400,000 distinct CDR3 sequences, 20% to 25% of them present only once. Patients counted as stable if ophthalmopathy did not develop within 18 months. Lactation, pregnancy, other autoimmune disease or uncontrolled infection excluded patients. Used for diagnoses were clinical symptoms, serum thyroxine and TRAb, thyroid ultrasound and orbital computed tomography. This CDR3 has 13 amino acids. Per the germline V gene, CDR1 is SGHTA and CDR2 is FQGTGA. Trimming removed 5 bases from V and 5 bases from J; junction bases left unmatched: 5. This clonotype was counted at least ten times. Antigen: not known.

This sequence was found in a man in his fifties with Graves' hyperthyroidism. Sample: blood. The gene calls are TRBV7-3 and TRBJ1-1, with 7 bases fitting TRBD1. Written as DNA, the CDR3 is TGTGCCAGCAGCCTAGGACAGGAGACTGAAGCTTTCTTT. This translates into CASSLGQETEAFF.